Following are 32 T cell receptor beta chains from one sample sequenced in a study of blood T cell repertoires in COVID-19. The protocol was immunoSEQ multiplex PCR, while the TCRdb copy is restricted to in-frame clones and leaves out a portion. The sample carries a few hundred thousand clones, approximately 86% recorded once. Material: PBMCs or T cells enriched from blood (not recorded which). All receptors derive from a woman between 40 and 55 years old with acute COVID-19.

With respect to this clone: Within the sample, other DNA sequences also encode this same CDR3. J is TRBJ2-1 and V is TRBV12-3 or TRBV12-4; D uncertain. The CDR3 runs to 13 residues. V lost 5 bases, J lost 0 bases, and 5 bases lay in between. The CDR3 spells CASSPSSYNEQFF. The CDR3 DNA reads TGTGCCAGCAGTCCGAGCTCCTACAATGAGCAGTTCTTC.

This chain uses TRBV28 with TRBJ1-5, with TRBD1 matching over 10 bases. Germline CDR1 and CDR2: MDHEN and SYDVKM. Trimming took 6 bases from V and 4 from J; bases not matched to a gene: 6. The CDR3 has 15 residues. CDR3 in DNA: TGTGCCAGCAGCCTGGGACAGGGGAGAAATCAGCCCCAGCATTTT. Translation: CASSLGQGRNQPQHF.

The chain employs TRBV6-5 and TRBJ2-2, with 8 bases that match TRBD2. Germline V CDR1 and CDR2: MNHEY, SVGAGI. V lost 6 bases and J lost 9; bases outside the gene matches: 9. This CDR3 has 14 amino acids. The CDR3 here is CASSPGTRARELFF. The CDR3 DNA follows: TGTGCCAGCAGCCCCGGGACTAGGGCTCGGGAGCTGTTTTTT.

V and J are TRBV7-3 and TRBJ2-1; 8 positions agree with TRBD1. The CDR3 loop spans 17 amino acids. CDR1 is SGHTA and CDR2 is FQGTGA in the germline V gene. V dropped 1 base and J dropped 2; count of bases not matched to a gene: 7. CDR3 amino acids: CASSLIAGTGPYNEQFF. The CDR3 DNA follows: TGTGCCAGCAGCTTAATTGCAGGGACAGGTCCCTACAATGAGCAGTTCTTC. The full variable domain, with the rest looked up from reference TRBV7-3 and TRBJ2-1, is GAGVSQTPSNKVTEKGKYVELRCDPISGHTALYWYRQSLGQGPEFLIYFQGTGAADDSGLPNDRFFAVRPEGSVSTLKIQRTERGDSAVYLCASSLIAGTGPYNEQFFGPGTRLTVL.

The V call is TRBV18, the J call TRBJ2-1; 11 nucleotides align to TRBD2. CDR3 length: 15 residues. Per the germline V gene, CDR1 is KGHSH and CDR2 is LQKENI. V was clipped by 3 bases and J by 4 bases; unmatched bases: 2. This chain's CDR3 is CASSPSGGGYNEQFF. In DNA, the CDR3 is TGTGCCAGCTCACCTAGCGGGGGGGGATACAATGAGCAGTTCTTC. The entire variable domain, with the rest obtained from reference TRBV18 and TRBJ2-1, is as follows: NAGVMQNPRHLVRRRGQEARLRCSPMKGHSHVYWYRQLPEEGLKFMVYLQKENIIDESGMPKERFSAEFPKEGPSILRIQQVVRGDSAAYFCASSPSGGGYNEQFFGPGTRLTVL.

The rearrangement uses TRBV6-5 and TRBJ2-2; TRBD1 might be the D (6 bases). Germline loops: CDR1 MNHEY, CDR2 SVGAGI. The CDR3 is made up of 15 amino acids. V lost 6 bases, J lost 6 bases, and 17 bases lay in between. CDR3 in DNA: TGTGCCAGCAGAAGACAGGACATATTGTCCGGGGAGCTGTTTTTT. Translating it yields CASRRQDILSGELFF.

This chain joins TRBV18 and TRBJ2-3; maybe TRBD1 (6 bases). The V gene's germline CDR1 is KGHSH and CDR2 LQKENI. CDR3 size: 16 residues. The V end was cut by 3 bases, the J end by 7 bases, with 20 bases between. This CDR3 is CASSPRQGIADYTQYF. CDR3 DNA: TGTGCCAGCTCACCTAGGCAGGGGATTGCGGATTATACGCAGTATTTT.

The chain has TRBV19 and TRBJ1-1, with D possibly TRBD1 on 5 matching bases. V lost 1 base and J lost 0, with 12 bases in between. The CDR3 spans 16 residues. CDR1 is LNHDA, CDR2 SQIVND, per germline (reference sequence). The CDR3 sequence: CASSIGGGHLNTEAFF. CDR3 nucleotides: TGTGCCAGTAGTATAGGGGGCGGACACCTGAACACTGAAGCTTTCTTT.

The chain uses TRBV7-2 and TRBJ2-7, with 7 bases that match TRBD2. The CDR3 is 16 amino acids. The germline V gene encodes CDR1 SGHTA and CDR2 FQGNSA. Losses at the gene ends were 5 bases for V and 3 bases for J; bases not matched to a gene: 13. CDR3 loop: CASSPPRRGGDYEQYF. For the CDR3, the DNA is TGTGCCAGCAGCCCCCCTAGGCGGGGAGGGGACTACGAGCAGTACTTC.

V usage is TRBV6-1 and J usage is TRBJ2-7; possible D gene TRBD1, 5 bases. Per the germline V gene, CDR1 is MNHNS and CDR2 is SASEGT. The CDR3 runs 13 residues. The germline V and J ends were trimmed by 0 bases and 6 bases, with 9 bases remaining between them. The CDR3 sequence is CASSEAQGFEQYF. The CDR3 DNA is TGTGCCAGCAGTGAAGCGCAGGGTTTCGAGCAGTACTTC.

V and J are TRBV12-5 and TRBJ2-1; the match to TRBD1 covers 10 bases. The CDR3 totals 16 residues. Looked up from germline, CDR1 is LGHNT and CDR2 is FRNRAP. With V trimmed by 5 bases and J by 0 bases, 4 bases remained unmatched. In DNA form, the CDR3 reads TGTGCTAGTGGTCCCGGGACAGGGGCCTCCTACAATGAGCAGTTCTTC. Translated, it gives CASGPGTGASYNEQFF.

The chain recombines TRBV5-8 with TRBJ2-7, with 7 positions matching TRBD1. V was clipped by 7 bases and J by 3 bases; unmatched bases: 13. This CDR3 has 15 amino acids. The germline V gene encodes CDR1 SGHTS and CDR2 YDEGEE. CDR3 amino acids: CASLRGTVHYYEQYF. The DNA of the CDR3 is TGTGCCAGCCTCCGAGGGACAGTTCATTACTACGAGCAGTACTTC.

This chain uses TRBV18 with TRBJ2-7, with 10 positions matching TRBD2. This CDR3 has 15 residues. The trim removed 1 base at V and 7 bases at J, leaving 7 bases unmatched. CDR1 is KGHSH, CDR2 LQKENI, per germline. The CDR3 loop reads CASSPRDPSGSEQYF. The CDR3 nucleotides read TGTGCCAGCTCACCACGGGACCCTAGCGGGAGTGAGCAGTACTTC.

The table lists this clone with a count of one. The V call is TRBV18, the J call TRBJ2-2; D is uncertain. The germline CDR1 and CDR2 sequences are KGHSH and LQKENI. CDR3 length equals 14 residues. Trimming stripped 2 bases from V and 6 bases from J, with 10 bases between. The CDR3 nucleotides are TGTGCCAGCTCACCAGCTGAGGTGGCCGGGGAGCTGTTTTTT. Translation: CASSPAEVAGELFF. The full variable domain, with the rest looked up from reference TRBV18 and TRBJ2-2, is NAGVMQNPRHLVRRRGQEARLRCSPMKGHSHVYWYRQLPEEGLKFMVYLQKENIIDESGMPKERFSAEFPKEGPSILRIQQVVRGDSAAYFCASSPAEVAGELFFGEGSRLTVL.

This chain links TRBV12-3 or TRBV12-4 with TRBJ2-7; 7 nucleotides match TRBD1. The CDR3 is 12 residues long. The J segment lost 2 bases and the V segment lost 6 bases, leaving 1 base of the junction unmatched. The CDR3: CASRTGPYEQYF. For the CDR3, the DNA is TGTGCCAGCAGGACAGGGCCCTACGAGCAGTACTTC.

A single count supports this clone. The CDR3, as DNA: TGTGCCAGCACACGGGGTAAAGAGACCCAGTACTTC. It is translated as CASTRGKETQYF. The rearrangement links TRBV28 to TRBJ2-5; a weak D match, TRBD2 (5 bases). Trimming removed 7 bases from V and 3 bases from J, with 9 bases in between. CDR3 length: 12 residues. Germline values: CDR1 MDHEN, CDR2 SYDVKM.

The rearrangement joins TRBV9 to TRBJ1-2; a possible D gene is TRBD1 (5 bases). CDR1 is SGDLS and CDR2 is YYNGEE in the germline V gene. The CDR3 is 16 amino acids. V shed 4 bases and J shed 4 bases, with 20 bases lying between them. In nucleotides, the CDR3 is TGTGCCAGCAGCACTCAATCTTCGCTGGACACCTATGGCTACACCTTC. Protein sequence: CASSTQSSLDTYGYTF.

The chain recombines TRBV19 with TRBJ2-5; tentatively, D is TRBD1 (5 bases). V lost 2 bases to trimming and J lost 6 bases, with 10 bases between them. Germline V gene data show CDR1 as LNHDA and CDR2 as SQIVND (reference sequence). This CDR3 spans 13 amino acids. The CDR3 loop reads CASSIPGSKTQYF. The CDR3, as DNA: TGTGCCAGTAGTATACCAGGGTCAAAGACCCAGTACTTC.

This rearrangement joins TRBV5-5 to TRBJ2-2, with TRBD1 matching over 7 bases. The germline V gene encodes CDR1 SGHKS and CDR2 YYEKEE (reference sequence). Trimming cost V 3 bases and J 0 bases; bases outside gene matches: 5. The length of the CDR3 is 16 residues. CDR3 in DNA: TGTGCCAGCAGCTCTGGACAGGCTTCGAACACCGGGGAGCTGTTTTTT. It encodes CASSSGQASNTGELFF.

The genes are TRBV4-1 and TRBJ2-3; TRBD2 matches 12 bases. Per germline, CDR1 MGHRA and CDR2 YSYEKL. V trimming: 1 base; J trimming: 1 base; junction bases outside the gene matches: 9. CDR3 length equals 19 residues. For the CDR3, the DNA is TGCGCCAGCAGCCAAGCTTTCGCATCTAGCGGGAGGGGCACAGATACGCAGTATTTT. It is translated as CASSQAFASSGRGTDTQYF.

The chain is built from TRBV4-1 and TRBJ2-4, with 8 positions matching TRBD1. The CDR3 sequence is 15 residues long. V trimming: 1 base; J trimming: 4 bases; junction bases outside the gene matches: 3. Germline V gene data show CDR1 as MGHRA and CDR2 as YSYEKL. CDR3: CASSQGRQGKNIQYF. The CDR3 coding sequence is TGCGCCAGCAGCCAAGGGCGACAGGGGAAAAACATTCAGTACTTC.

This clone was seen a handful of times. CDR3 in DNA: TGTGCCAGCAGGGGGGGACAGAACTCCTATAATTCACCCCTCCACTTT. It specifies CASRGGQNSYNSPLHF. The V gene is TRBV28, the J gene TRBJ1-6; 7 positions match TRBD1. Losses at the gene ends were 6 bases for V and 0 bases for J; bases not matched to a gene: 5. The CDR3 sequence is 16 residues long. Looked up from germline, CDR1 is MDHEN and CDR2 is SYDVKM.

This chain uses TRBV18 with TRBJ1-2; D remains ambiguous. Germline values: CDR1 KGHSH, CDR2 LQKENI. The V end was cut by 5 bases, the J end by 8 bases, with 15 bases between. This CDR3 spans 13 amino acids. The CDR3 here is CASSGQKIAGYTF. Here the CDR3 DNA reads TGTGCCAGCTCAGGGCAGAAAATTGCCGGCTACACCTTC.

V and J are TRBV2 and TRBJ2-7; tentative D call: TRBD2 (5 bases). The CDR3 length is 15 residues. With 5 bases removed from V and 5 bases from J, the gap between germline ends came to 19 bases. Germline V gene data show CDR1 as SNHLY and CDR2 as FYNNEI. DNA of the CDR3: TGTGCCAGCAGTAAATACCTTGCGGGCGGAGACGAGCAGTACTTC. Translating gives CASSKYLAGGDEQYF.

The chain uses TRBV3-1 (or the pseudogene TRBV3-2) and TRBJ2-1, with TRBD2 identical over 9 bases. The CDR3 is 16 residues long. CDR1 LGHDT and CDR2 YNNKEL come from the germline V gene (reference sequence). V lost 0 bases and J lost 4; bases outside the gene matches: 4. CDR3 nucleotides: TGTGCCAGCAGCCAAGACCTAGCGGGATCGTACAATGAGCAGTTCTTC. Translated, it gives CASSQDLAGSYNEQFF.

The rearrangement links TRBV7-8 to TRBJ1-6, with 10 positions matching TRBD1. Trimming at V came to 6 bases and at J to 0 bases, leaving 8 bases not matched to a gene. Germline CDR1 reads SGHVS; CDR2 reads FQNEAQ. The CDR3 is 18 amino acids. The DNA of the CDR3 is TGTGCCAGCAGTTACCAGGGACAGGGGAGCTCCTATAATTCACCCCTCCACTTT. It is translated as CASSYQGQGSSYNSPLHF.

V usage is TRBV18 and J usage is TRBJ1-1; possible D gene TRBD1, 6 bases. The CDR3 totals 15 residues. V shed 3 bases and J shed 4 bases, with 15 bases lying between them. The germline V gene has CDR1 KGHSH and CDR2 LQKENI. The CDR3 DNA reads TGTGCCAGCTCACCCAGTCAGGGGCGAGCCACTGAAGCTTTCTTT. This codes for CASSPSQGRATEAFF.

CDR3 loop: CASSSGLAGENEQFF. The CDR3 DNA sequence: TGTGCCAGCAGCTCGGGACTAGCGGGAGAAAATGAGCAGTTCTTC. This chain connects TRBV5-5 to TRBJ2-1, with 14 bases that match TRBD2. There are 15 residues in the CDR3. V trimming: 3 bases; J trimming: 7 bases; junction bases outside the gene matches: 3. Germline V gives CDR1 SGHKS, CDR2 YYEKEE (reference sequence).

The V gene is TRBV28, the J gene TRBJ2-5; TRBD1 matches at 7 bases. The trim removed 4 bases at V and 4 bases at J, leaving 6 bases unmatched. CDR1 is MDHEN, CDR2 SYDVKM, per germline. The CDR3 extends over 14 amino acids. The CDR3 region has the DNA TGTGCCAGCAGTTATACAGGGGTCATAGAGACCCAGTACTTC. It is translated as CASSYTGVIETQYF.

The chain couples TRBV2 to TRBJ1-5; D perhaps matches TRBD1 (5 bases). The V gene's germline CDR1 is SNHLY and CDR2 FYNNEI. The length of the CDR3 is 15 residues. V lost 4 bases to trimming and J lost 2 bases, with 12 bases between them. For the CDR3, the DNA is TGTGCCAGCAGTGGCTTCAAAGGGGGCAATCAGCCCCAGCATTTT. This gives the protein CASSGFKGGNQPQHF.

V gene TRBV20-1 combines with J gene TRBJ1-1; maybe TRBD1 (5 bases). Trimming stripped 5 bases from V and 7 bases from J, with 11 bases between. The CDR3 is 11 residues long. Germline values: CDR1 DFQATT, CDR2 SNEGSKA (reference sequence). The CDR3: CSAAPGREAFF. CDR3 sequence (DNA): TGCAGTGCTGCCCCAGGGCGTGAAGCTTTCTTT.

The V gene is TRBV25-1, the J gene TRBJ2-6, with a weak D call TRBD1 (5 bases). This CDR3 is 17 amino acids long. Per germline, CDR1 MGHDK and CDR2 SYGVNS. V lost 3 bases, J lost 2 bases, and 14 bases lay in between. The CDR3 here is CASSDPTGSPGANVLTF. CDR3 coding DNA: TGTGCCAGCAGTGACCCCACAGGTTCCCCTGGGGCCAACGTCCTGACTTTC.